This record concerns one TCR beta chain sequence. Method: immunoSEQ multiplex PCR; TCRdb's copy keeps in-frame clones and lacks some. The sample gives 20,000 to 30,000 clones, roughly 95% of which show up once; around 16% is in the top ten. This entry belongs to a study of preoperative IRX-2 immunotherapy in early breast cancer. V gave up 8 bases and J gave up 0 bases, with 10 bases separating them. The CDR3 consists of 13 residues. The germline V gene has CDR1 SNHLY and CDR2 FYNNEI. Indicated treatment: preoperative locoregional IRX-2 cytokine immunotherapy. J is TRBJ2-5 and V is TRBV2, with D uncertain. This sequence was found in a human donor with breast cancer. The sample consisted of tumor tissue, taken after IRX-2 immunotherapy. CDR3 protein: CASLRVYQETQYF. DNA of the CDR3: TGTGCCAGCTTAAGGGTGTACCAAGAGACCCAGTACTTC.